Below, 19 T cell receptor beta chains from the same sample are listed, as sequenced in a study of Ad26.COV2.S vaccination and SARS-CoV-2 variants. Treatment in this sample: some 20 received Ad26.COV2.S at low or high dose, single or two shots; several received placebo; per-sample allocation not given. Sampling occurred on day 63 after the first vaccine or placebo injection. TCRdb's table, derived via immunoSEQ multiplex PCR, lists solely in-frame clones and lacks some. The table lists 440,000 or so clones, 70% to 90% of them singletons. The sample here was peripheral blood, taken in a trial of Ad26.COV2.S vaccine versus placebo. These receptors were taken from a person aged 18-60 years who received the Ad26.COV2.S COVID-19 vaccine or a placebo.

The sample holds a few counts of this clone. V and J are TRBV20-1 and TRBJ1-6; D uncertain. Germline values: CDR1 DFQATT, CDR2 SNEGSKA (reference sequence). V lost 3 bases, J lost 7 bases, and 10 bases lay in between. There are 13 residues in the CDR3. The CDR3 sequence: CSASEAENSPLHF. Written as DNA, the CDR3 is TGCAGTGCTAGTGAGGCAGAGAATTCACCCCTCCACTTT.

CDR3 amino acids: CASSLPGDNEKLFF. The CDR3 coding sequence is TGTGCCAGCAGCCTACCCGGGGACAATGAAAAACTGTTTTTT. This chain connects TRBV7-2 to TRBJ1-4; D is perhaps TRBD1 (5 bases). V was pared by 5 bases and J by 5 bases, with 12 bases between. The CDR3 runs to 14 residues. Germline values: CDR1 SGHTA, CDR2 FQGNSA.

The V call is TRBV9, the J call TRBJ2-1, with 9 positions matching TRBD2. CDR1 SGDLS and CDR2 YYNGEE come from the germline V gene. The CDR3 covers 16 residues. V was clipped by 3 bases and J by 4 bases; unmatched bases: 8. CDR3: CASSGGGLAGYNEQFF. The CDR3 coding sequence is TGTGCCAGCAGCGGAGGGGGACTAGCCGGTTACAATGAGCAGTTCTTC.

The chain is built from TRBV15 and TRBJ2-5; TRBD2 is a possible D gene (5 bases). This CDR3 has 14 amino acids. V was pared by 6 bases and J by 8 bases, with 19 bases between. CDR1 LNHNV and CDR2 YYDKDF come from the germline V gene (reference sequence). The CDR3: CATRERESTDTQYF. The CDR3 DNA is TGTGCCACCAGGGAGAGGGAATCAACGGATACCCAGTACTTC.

The chain employs TRBV7-8 and TRBJ1-5, with D maybe TRBD1 (6 bases). Germline loops: CDR1 SGHVS, CDR2 FQNEAQ. This CDR3 has 18 amino acids. The V gene lost 5 bases and the J gene lost 0 bases, with 20 bases spanning the gap. The CDR3 is CASSPRPGQDYSNQPQHF. The CDR3 DNA sequence: TGTGCCAGCAGCCCCCGGCCGGGACAAGATTATAGCAATCAGCCCCAGCATTTT.

The chain is built from TRBV10-3 and TRBJ1-3; D gene unclear. The germline CDR1 and CDR2 sequences are ENHRY and SYGVKD. V lost 2 bases and J 6 bases, leaving 5 bases between the germline ends. The CDR3 extends over 12 amino acids. The CDR3 DNA is TGTGCCATCAGTGAGGAGACAAACACCATATATTTT. This encodes CAISEETNTIYF.

The rearrangement uses TRBV20-1 and TRBJ1-2; D gene unclear. The CDR3 runs 11 residues. V was shortened by 3 bases and J by 8 bases, with 10 bases between the two germline ends. Germline V lookup: CDR1 DFQATT, CDR2 SNEGSKA (reference sequence). The chain's CDR3 is CSAREREGYTF. The DNA for the CDR3 is TGCAGTGCTAGGGAACGGGAGGGCTACACCTTC.

The V and J genes are TRBV12-3 or TRBV12-4 and TRBJ2-7; D uncertain. This CDR3 comprises 13 residues. Trimming stripped 5 bases from V and 0 bases from J, with 8 bases between. In DNA, the CDR3 is TGTGCCAGCAGTCCCCCTAACTCCTACGAGCAGTACTTC. Translated: CASSPPNSYEQYF.

The rearrangement links TRBV30 to TRBJ1-3; D is uncertain. The CDR3 sequence is 13 residues long. Germline CDR1 and CDR2: GTSNPN and SVGIG (reference sequence). Trimming removed 4 bases from V and 2 bases from J, with 9 bases in between. Written as DNA, the CDR3 is TGTGCCTGGAATAGAGGAGCTGGAAACACCATATATTTT. It yields the protein CAWNRGAGNTIYF.

The chain joins TRBV19 to TRBJ2-7, with D unclear. This CDR3 comprises 14 residues. The V and J ends lost 6 bases and 2 bases respectively, with 14 bases between them. Germline CDR1 reads LNHDA; CDR2 reads SQIVND (reference sequence). CDR3 amino acids: CASRGAFIPYEQYF. The CDR3 DNA sequence: TGTGCCAGTAGAGGCGCGTTCATTCCCTACGAGCAGTACTTC.

The chain has TRBV5-6 and TRBJ2-5; no clear D. The CDR3 runs 15 residues. V dropped 5 bases and J dropped 1 base, with 15 bases sitting between them. The germline V gene encodes CDR1 SGHDT and CDR2 YYEEEE. The CDR3 sequence: CASSYGRYFQETQYF. Here the CDR3 DNA reads TGTGCCAGCAGTTATGGACGGTACTTCCAAGAGACCCAGTACTTC.

The chain joins TRBV9 to TRBJ1-2; D possibly corresponds to TRBD1 (5 bases). Germline CDR1 reads SGDLS; CDR2 reads YYNGEE. The CDR3 covers 12 residues. The V end was cut by 2 bases, the J end by 7 bases, with 9 bases between. The CDR3 reads CASSVQGGGYTF. The CDR3 coding sequence is TGTGCCAGCAGCGTTCAGGGAGGTGGCTACACCTTC.

The chain uses TRBV30 and TRBJ2-6; D unclear. V lost 2 bases and J lost 0, with 8 bases in between. CDR3 length equals 15 residues. Per germline, CDR1 GTSNPN and CDR2 SVGIG (reference sequence). The CDR3, as DNA: TGTGCCTGGAGTCCAGGTTTCTCTGGGGCCAACGTCCTGACTTTC. It codes for CAWSPGFSGANVLTF.

The chain is built from TRBV30 and TRBJ2-3; maybe TRBD1 (5 bases). The V gene lost 3 bases and the J gene lost 7 bases, with 8 bases spanning the gap. This CDR3 contains 11 residues. Germline assignment: CDR1 GTSNPN and CDR2 SVGIG (reference sequence). CDR3 sequence: CAWSRQYTQYF. The CDR3 DNA sequence: TGTGCCTGGAGCAGACAGTATACGCAGTATTTT.

The rearrangement links TRBV3-1 (or the pseudogene TRBV3-2) to TRBJ1-5, with no clear D. The CDR3 is 15 residues long. Germline CDR1 and CDR2: LGHDT and YNNKEL (reference sequence). Trimming shortened V by 1 base and J by 0 bases, and 7 bases separated the two germline ends. DNA of the CDR3: TGTGCCAGCAGCCAAGGACCCCTTAGCAATCAGCCCCAGCATTTT. Its protein is CASSQGPLSNQPQHF.

The chain couples TRBV9 to TRBJ1-2, with 11 bases fitting TRBD1. This CDR3 spans 15 amino acids. V dropped 3 bases and J dropped 2; count of bases not matched to a gene: 3. Per the germline V gene, CDR1 is SGDLS and CDR2 is YYNGEE. This CDR3 reads CASSAGTGGNYGYTF. Written as DNA, the CDR3 is TGTGCCAGCAGCGCCGGGACAGGGGGAAACTATGGCTACACCTTC.

V and J are TRBV5-5 and TRBJ1-2, with D possibly matching TRBD1 (5 bases). The germline V and J ends were trimmed by 1 base and 7 bases, with 8 bases remaining between them. The CDR3 contains 12 residues. From germline, CDR1 is SGHKS and CDR2 YYEKEE (reference sequence). CDR3 DNA sequence: TGTGCCAGCAGCTTGACGGGGACTGGCTACACCTTC. It translates to CASSLTGTGYTF.

The chain couples TRBV7-3 to TRBJ1-6; maybe TRBD1 (6 bases). CDR3 length equals 14 residues. CDR1 SGHTA and CDR2 FQGTGA come from the germline V gene. Trimming removed 5 bases at V and 3 bases at J, with 8 bases between. The CDR3 DNA is TGTGCCAGCAGCCAACAGGGCTATAATTCACCCCTCCACTTT. It specifies CASSQQGYNSPLHF.

The chain is built from TRBV21-1 and TRBJ2-2; the D call TRBD2 from the table was never checked on the DNA. TRBV21-1 is a pseudogene segment. The CDR3 extends over 13 amino acids. The CDR3 DNA sequence: TGTGCCAGCAGCAATAGCGGACCCGGGGAGCTGTTTTTT. Translating it yields CASSNSGPGELFF.